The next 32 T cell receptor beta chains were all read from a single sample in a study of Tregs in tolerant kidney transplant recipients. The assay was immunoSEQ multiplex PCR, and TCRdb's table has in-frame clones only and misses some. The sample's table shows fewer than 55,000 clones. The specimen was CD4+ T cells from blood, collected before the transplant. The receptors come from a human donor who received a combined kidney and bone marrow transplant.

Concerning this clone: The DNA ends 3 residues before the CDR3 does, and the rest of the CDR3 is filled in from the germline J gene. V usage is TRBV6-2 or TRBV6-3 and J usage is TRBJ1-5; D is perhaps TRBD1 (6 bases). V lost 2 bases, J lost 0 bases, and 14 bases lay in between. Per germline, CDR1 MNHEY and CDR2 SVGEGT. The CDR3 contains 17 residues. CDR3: CASSYVWGQNSNQPQHF. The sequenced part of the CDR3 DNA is TGTGCCAGCAGTTACGTTTGGGGGCAGAATAGCAATCAGCCC.

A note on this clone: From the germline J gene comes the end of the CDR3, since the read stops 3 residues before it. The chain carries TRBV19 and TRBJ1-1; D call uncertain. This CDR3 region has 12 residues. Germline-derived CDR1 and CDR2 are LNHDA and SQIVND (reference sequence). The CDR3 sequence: CASSTLTAGAFF. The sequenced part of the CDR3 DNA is TGTGCCAGTAGTACCCTTACAGCGGGG. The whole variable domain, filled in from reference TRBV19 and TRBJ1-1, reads DGGITQSPKYLFRKEGQNVTLSCEQNLNHDAMYWYRQDPGQGLRLIYYSQIVNDFQKGDIAEGYSVSREKKESFPLTVTSAQKNPTAFYLCASSTLTAGAFFGQGTRLTVV.

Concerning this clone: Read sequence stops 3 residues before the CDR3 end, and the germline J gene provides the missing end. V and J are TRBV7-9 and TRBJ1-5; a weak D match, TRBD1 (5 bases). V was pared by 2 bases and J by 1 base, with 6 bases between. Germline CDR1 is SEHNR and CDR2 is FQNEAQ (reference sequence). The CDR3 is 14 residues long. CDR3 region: CASSLRGSNQPQHF. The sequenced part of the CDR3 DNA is TGTGCCAGCAGCTTAAGGGGCAGCAATCAGCCC.

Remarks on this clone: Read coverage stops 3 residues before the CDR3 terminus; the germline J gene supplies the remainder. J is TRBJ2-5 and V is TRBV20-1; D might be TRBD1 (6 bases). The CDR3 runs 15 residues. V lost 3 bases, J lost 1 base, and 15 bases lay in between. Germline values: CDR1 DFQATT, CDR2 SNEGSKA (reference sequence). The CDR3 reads CSASLHRVSQETQYF. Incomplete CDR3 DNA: TGCAGTGCTAGTCTTCACAGGGTGAGCCAAGAGACC.

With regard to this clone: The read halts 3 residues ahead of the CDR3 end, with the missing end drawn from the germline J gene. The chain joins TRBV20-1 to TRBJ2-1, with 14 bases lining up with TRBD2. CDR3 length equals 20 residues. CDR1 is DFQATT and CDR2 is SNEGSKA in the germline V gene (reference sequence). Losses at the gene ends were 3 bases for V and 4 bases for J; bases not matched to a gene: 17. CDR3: CSARIPAGTSGRGAYNEQFF. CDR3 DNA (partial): TGCAGTGCTAGGATACCCGCTGGGACTAGCGGGAGAGGGGCTTACAATGAG.

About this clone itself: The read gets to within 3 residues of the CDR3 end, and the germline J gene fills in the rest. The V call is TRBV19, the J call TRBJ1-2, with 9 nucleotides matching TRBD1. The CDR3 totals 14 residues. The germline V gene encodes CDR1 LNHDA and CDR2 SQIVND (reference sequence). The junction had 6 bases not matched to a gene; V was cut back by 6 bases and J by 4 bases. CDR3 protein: CASRPGQGPYGYTF. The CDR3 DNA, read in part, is TGTGCCAGTAGGCCGGGACAGGGACCCTATGGC.

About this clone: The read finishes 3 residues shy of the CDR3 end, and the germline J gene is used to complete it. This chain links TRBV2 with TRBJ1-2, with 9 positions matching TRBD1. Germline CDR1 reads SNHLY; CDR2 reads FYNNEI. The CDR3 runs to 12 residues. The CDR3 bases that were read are TGTGCCAGCAGGGGACAGGGTTACGGC. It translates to CASRGQGYG. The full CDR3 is CASRGQGYGYTF.

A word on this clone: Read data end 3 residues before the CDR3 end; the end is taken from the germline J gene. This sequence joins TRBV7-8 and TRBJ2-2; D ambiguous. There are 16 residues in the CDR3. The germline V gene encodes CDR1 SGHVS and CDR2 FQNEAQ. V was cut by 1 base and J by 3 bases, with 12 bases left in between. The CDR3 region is CASSLEGLGDTGELFF. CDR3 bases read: TGTGCCAGCAGCTTAGAAGGGTTGGGTGACACCGGGGAG.

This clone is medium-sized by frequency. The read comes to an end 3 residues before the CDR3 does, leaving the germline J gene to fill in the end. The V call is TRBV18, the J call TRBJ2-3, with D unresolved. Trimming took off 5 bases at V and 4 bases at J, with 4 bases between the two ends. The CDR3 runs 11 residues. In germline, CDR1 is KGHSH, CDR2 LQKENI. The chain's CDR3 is CASSVADTQYF. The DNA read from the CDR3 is TGTGCCAGCTCAGTCGCAGATACG.

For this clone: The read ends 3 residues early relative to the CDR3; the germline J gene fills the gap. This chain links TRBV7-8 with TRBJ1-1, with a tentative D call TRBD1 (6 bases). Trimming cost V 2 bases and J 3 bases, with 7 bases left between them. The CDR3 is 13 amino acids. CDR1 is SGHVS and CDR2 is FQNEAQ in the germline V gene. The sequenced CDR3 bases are TGTGCCAGCAGCTTAACAGGGTACACTGAA. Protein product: CASSLTGYTE. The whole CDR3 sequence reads CASSLTGYTEAFF.

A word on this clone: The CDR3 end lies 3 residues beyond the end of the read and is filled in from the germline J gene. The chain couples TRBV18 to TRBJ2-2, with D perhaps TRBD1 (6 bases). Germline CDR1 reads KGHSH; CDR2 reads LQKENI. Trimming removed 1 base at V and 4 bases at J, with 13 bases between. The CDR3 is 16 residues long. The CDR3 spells CASSPRTDPSTGELFF. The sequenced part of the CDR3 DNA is TGTGCCAGCTCACCACGGACAGATCCGTCCACCGGGGAG. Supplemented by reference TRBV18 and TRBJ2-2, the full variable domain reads NAGVMQNPRHLVRRRGQEARLRCSPMKGHSHVYWYRQLPEEGLKFMVYLQKENIIDESGMPKERFSAEFPKEGPSILRIQQVVRGDSAAYFCASSPRTDPSTGELFFGEGSRLTVL.

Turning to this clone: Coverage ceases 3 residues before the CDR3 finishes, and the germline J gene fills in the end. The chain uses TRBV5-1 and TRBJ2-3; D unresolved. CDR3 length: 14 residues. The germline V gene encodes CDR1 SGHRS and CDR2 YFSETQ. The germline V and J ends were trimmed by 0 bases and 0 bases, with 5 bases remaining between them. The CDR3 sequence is CASSLVSSTDTQYF. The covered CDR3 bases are TGCGCCAGCAGCTTGGTATCCAGCACAGATACG.

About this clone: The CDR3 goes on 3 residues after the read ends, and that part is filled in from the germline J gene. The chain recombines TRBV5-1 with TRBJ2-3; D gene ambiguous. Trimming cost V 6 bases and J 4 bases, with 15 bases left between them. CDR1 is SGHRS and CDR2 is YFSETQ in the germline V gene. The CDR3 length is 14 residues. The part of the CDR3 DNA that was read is TGCGCCAGCAACCCCGAAAGGGCCTCAGATACG. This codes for CASNPERASDT. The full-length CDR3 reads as CASNPERASDTQYF.

CDR3 in amino acids: CASSALGGDTGELFF. CDR3 bases read: TGTGCCAGCAGCGCTCTAGGGGGGGACACCGGGGAG. This rearrangement joins TRBV7-9 to TRBJ2-2, with D perhaps matching TRBD2 (7 bases). The sequenced fragment ends 3 residues before the CDR3 boundary, so the rest is inferred from the germline J gene. CDR1 SEHNR and CDR2 FQNEAQ come from the germline V gene (reference sequence). V lost 5 bases and J 3 bases, leaving 13 bases between the germline ends. CDR3 length: 15 amino acids.

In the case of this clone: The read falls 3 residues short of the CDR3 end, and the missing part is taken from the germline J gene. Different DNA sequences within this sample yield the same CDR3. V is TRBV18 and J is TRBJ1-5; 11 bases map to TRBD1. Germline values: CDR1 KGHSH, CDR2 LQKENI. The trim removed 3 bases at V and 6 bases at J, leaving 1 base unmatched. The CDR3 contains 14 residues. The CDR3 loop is CASSPGQGGQPQHF. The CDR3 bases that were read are TGTGCCAGCTCACCGGGACAGGGGGGTCAGCCC.

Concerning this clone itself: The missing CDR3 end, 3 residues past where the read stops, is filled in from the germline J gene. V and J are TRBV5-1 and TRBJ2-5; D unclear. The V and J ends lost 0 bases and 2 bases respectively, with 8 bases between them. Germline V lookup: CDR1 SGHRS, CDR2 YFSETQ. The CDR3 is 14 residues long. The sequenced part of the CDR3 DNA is TGCGCCAGCAGCTTGGTACAGCTACAAGAGACC. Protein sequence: CASSLVQLQET. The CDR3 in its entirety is CASSLVQLQETQYF.

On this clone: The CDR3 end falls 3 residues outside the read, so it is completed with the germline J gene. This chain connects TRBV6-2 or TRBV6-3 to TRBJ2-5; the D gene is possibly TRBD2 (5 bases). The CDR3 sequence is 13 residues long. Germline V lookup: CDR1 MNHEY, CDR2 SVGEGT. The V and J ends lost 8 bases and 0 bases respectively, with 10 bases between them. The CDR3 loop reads CASAGPYQETQYF. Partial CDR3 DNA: TGTGCCAGCGCGGGCCCTTACCAAGAGACC.

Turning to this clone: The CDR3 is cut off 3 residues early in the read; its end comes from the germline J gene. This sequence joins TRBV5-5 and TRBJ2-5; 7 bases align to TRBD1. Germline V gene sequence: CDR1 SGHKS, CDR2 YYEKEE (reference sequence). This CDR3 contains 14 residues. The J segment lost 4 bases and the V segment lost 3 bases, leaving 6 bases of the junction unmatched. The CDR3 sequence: CASSSTGAGETQYF. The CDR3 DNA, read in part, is TGTGCCAGCAGCTCAACAGGGGCGGGAGAGACC.

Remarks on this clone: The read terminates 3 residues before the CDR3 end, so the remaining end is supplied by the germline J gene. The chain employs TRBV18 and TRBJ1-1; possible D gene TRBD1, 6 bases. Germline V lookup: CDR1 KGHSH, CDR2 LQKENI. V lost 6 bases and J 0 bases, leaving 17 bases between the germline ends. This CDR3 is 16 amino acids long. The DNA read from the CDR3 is TGTGCCAGCTCCGGAGAACAGGGCCGCATGAACACTGAA. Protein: CASSGEQGRMNTE. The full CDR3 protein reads CASSGEQGRMNTEAFF.

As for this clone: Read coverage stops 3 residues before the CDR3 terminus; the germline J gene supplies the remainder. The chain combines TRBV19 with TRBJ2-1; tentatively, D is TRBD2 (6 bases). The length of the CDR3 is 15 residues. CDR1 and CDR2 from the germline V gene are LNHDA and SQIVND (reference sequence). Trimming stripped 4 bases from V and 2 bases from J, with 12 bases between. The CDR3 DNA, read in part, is TGTGCCAGTAGTACCCAGCCGGGGGCCTACAATGAG. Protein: CASSTQPGAYNE. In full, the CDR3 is CASSTQPGAYNEQFF.

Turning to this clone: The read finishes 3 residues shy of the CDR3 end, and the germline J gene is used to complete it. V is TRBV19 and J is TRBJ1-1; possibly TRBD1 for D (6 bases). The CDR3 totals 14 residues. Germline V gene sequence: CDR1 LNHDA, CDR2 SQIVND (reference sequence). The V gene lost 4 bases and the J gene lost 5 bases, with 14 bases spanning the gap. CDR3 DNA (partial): TGTGCCAGTAGTAAGGTGGGGGCGATGACTGAA. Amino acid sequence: CASSKVGAMTE. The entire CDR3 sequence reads CASSKVGAMTEAFF.

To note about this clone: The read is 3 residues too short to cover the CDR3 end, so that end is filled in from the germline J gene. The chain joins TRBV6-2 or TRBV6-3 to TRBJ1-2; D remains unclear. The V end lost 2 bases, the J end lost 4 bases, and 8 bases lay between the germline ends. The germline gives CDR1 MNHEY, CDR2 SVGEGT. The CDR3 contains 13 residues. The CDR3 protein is CASSYQQLYGYTF. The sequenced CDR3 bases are TGTGCCAGCAGTTACCAACAGCTCTATGGC.

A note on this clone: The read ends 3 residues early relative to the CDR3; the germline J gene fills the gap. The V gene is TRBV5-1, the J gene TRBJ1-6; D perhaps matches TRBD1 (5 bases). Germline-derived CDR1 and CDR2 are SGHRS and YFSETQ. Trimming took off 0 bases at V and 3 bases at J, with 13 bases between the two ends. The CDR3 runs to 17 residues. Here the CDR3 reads CASSLGLGQDYNSPLHF. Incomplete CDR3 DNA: TGCGCCAGCAGCTTGGGTCTGGGGCAGGACTATAATTCACCC. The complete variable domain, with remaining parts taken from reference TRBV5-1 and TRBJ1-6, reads KAGVTQTPRYLIKTRGQQVTLSCSPISGHRSVSWYQQTPGQGLQFLFEYFSETQRNKGNFPGRFSGRQFSNSRSEMNVSTLELGDSALYLCASSLGLGQDYNSPLHFGNGTRLTVT.

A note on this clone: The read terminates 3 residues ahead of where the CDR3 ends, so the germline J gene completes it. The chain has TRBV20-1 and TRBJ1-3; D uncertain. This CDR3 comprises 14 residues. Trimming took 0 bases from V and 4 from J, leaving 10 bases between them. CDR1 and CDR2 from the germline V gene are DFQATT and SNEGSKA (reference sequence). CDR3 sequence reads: CSARDEQRGNTIYF. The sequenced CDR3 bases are TGCAGTGCTAGAGATGAACAGAGAGGAAACACC.

The CDR3 sequence is CASSFQGGDGYTF. The sequenced CDR3 bases are TGTGCCAGCAGCTTCCAGGGAGGGGATGGC. This chain connects TRBV7-2 to TRBJ1-2, with a tentative D call TRBD1 (5 bases). Sequencing ends 3 residues short of the CDR3 end; the germline J gene provides the rest. The germline gives CDR1 SGHTA, CDR2 FQGNSA. V was cut by 3 bases and J by 6 bases, with 11 bases left in between. CDR3 length: 13 amino acids.

CDR3 DNA, as far as it was read: TGTGCCAGCAGTAGGGCCTCGGGGAGTCAGCCC. Translation: CASSRASGSQP. The whole CDR3 region reads CASSRASGSQPQHF. The chain joins TRBV6-2 or TRBV6-3 to TRBJ1-5, with D hard to call. The DNA ends 3 residues before the CDR3 does, and the rest of the CDR3 is filled in from the germline J gene. Deletions cut 5 bases from V and 6 bases from J, with 14 bases between. CDR1 is MNHEY and CDR2 is SVGEGT in the germline V gene. CDR3 length: 14 residues.

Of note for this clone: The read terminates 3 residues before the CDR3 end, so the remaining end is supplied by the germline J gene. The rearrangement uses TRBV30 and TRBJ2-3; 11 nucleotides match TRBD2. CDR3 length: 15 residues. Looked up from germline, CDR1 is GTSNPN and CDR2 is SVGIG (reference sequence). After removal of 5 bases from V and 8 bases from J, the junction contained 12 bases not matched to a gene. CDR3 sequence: CAWDTSGSFQGTQYF. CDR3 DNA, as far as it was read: TGTGCCTGGGATACTAGCGGGAGCTTTCAGGGTACG. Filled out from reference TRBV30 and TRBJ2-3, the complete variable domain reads SQTIHQWPATLVQPVGSPLSLECTVEGTSNPNLYWYRQAAGRGLQLLFYSVGIGQISSEVPQNLSASRPQDRQFILSSKKLLLSDSGFYLCAWDTSGSFQGTQYFGPGTRLTVL.

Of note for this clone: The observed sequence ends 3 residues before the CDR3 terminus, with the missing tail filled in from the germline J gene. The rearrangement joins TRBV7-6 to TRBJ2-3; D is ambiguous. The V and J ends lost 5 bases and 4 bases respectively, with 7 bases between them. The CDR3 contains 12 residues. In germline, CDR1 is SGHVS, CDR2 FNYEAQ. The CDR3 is CASSRPADTQYF. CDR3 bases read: TGTGCCAGCAGCAGGCCCGCAGATACG.

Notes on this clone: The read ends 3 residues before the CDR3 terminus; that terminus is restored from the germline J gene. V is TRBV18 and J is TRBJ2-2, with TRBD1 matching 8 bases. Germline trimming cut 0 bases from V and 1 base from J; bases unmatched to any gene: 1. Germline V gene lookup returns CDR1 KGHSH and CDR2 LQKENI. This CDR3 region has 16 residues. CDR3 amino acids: CASSPPGTGNTGELFF. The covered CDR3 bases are TGTGCCAGCTCACCACCTGGGACAGGGAACACCGGGGAG.

The CDR3 bases that were read are TGTGCCAGTAGTATGGGAGGAGCAGGGGCTGGAAACACC. Translated: CASSMGGAGAGNT. The full CDR3 protein reads CASSMGGAGAGNTIYF. The chain is built from TRBV19 and TRBJ1-3; tentatively, D is TRBD1 (6 bases). With the read ending 3 residues before the CDR3 end, the germline J gene is used to fill in that end. Germline V gene sequence: CDR1 LNHDA, CDR2 SQIVND (reference sequence). There are 16 residues in the CDR3. V was cut by 3 bases and J by 2 bases, with 14 bases left in between. Full variable domain (remainder filled in from reference TRBV19 and TRBJ1-3): DGGITQSPKYLFRKEGQNVTLSCEQNLNHDAMYWYRQDPGQGLRLIYYSQIVNDFQKGDIAEGYSVSREKKESFPLTVTSAQKNPTAFYLCASSMGGAGAGNTIYFGEGSWLTVV.

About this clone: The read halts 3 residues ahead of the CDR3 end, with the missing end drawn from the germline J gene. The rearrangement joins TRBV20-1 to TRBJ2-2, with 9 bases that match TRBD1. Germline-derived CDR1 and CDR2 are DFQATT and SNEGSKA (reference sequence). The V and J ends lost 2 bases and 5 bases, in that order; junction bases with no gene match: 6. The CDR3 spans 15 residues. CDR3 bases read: TGCAGTGCTAGAACGGACAGGGGTAGGACCGGGGAG. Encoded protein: CSARTDRGRTGE. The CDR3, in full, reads CSARTDRGRTGELFF.

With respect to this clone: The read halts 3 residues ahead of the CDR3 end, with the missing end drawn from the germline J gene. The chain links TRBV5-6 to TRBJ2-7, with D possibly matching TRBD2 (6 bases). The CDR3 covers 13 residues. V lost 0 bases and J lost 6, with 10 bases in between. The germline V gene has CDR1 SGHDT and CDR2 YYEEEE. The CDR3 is CASSLVPEGEQYF. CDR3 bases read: TGTGCCAGCAGCTTGGTCCCGGAGGGCGAG.